This T cell receptor (beta chain) was found in a study of blood T cell repertoires in COVID-19. For the study at large: The origin of the acute and convalescent COVID-19 samples was the United States, Italy and Spain. Nucleic acid was either cDNA or gDNA, and it came from T cells, B-cell-depleted T cells, or PBMCs.

The CDR3 has 16 amino acids. Germline V gene lookup returns CDR1 SGHRS and CDR2 YFSETQ. V shed 4 bases and J shed 7 bases, with 20 bases lying between them. As handled by the study authors: Quantification of nucleated cells was approximated via reference gene primer amplification. Assay: immunoSEQ multiplex PCR; the TCRdb copy retains only in-frame clones and omits some. From that table come the V and J calls and clone size; the DNA was used to work out D and trimming. This table holds tens of thousands of clones, 85% to 90% found once. The chain is built from TRBV5-1 and TRBJ1-4; D is possibly TRBD1 (6 bases). The sample taken for sequencing was peripheral blood. The clonotype originates from a man between 65 and 85 years old with acute or convalescent COVID-19. CDR3 in amino acids: CASSLHSGEVSEKLFF. The CDR3 DNA sequence: TGCGCCAGCAGCCTACACTCAGGGGAAGTGAGTGAAAAACTGTTTTTT.